The 3 T cell receptor beta chains listed next were all sequenced from one sample in a study of regulatory T cells in long-lasting Graves disease. HTBI primers from iRepertoire and Arm-PCR of CDR3 regions yielded the TCR beta libraries. Using its own MiXCR run on the multiplex PCR reads, TCRdb lists one record per CDR3 protein. The sample lists about 440,000 distinct CDR3 sequences; about 16% were seen once. Time point: newly diagnosed GD, antithyroid drugs for less than 3 months. TCR sequences were obtained from RNA taken from PBMCs. These same records also appear under a second study, on T cells in Graves' hyperthyroidism and ophthalmopathy.

The sample consisted of peripheral blood mononuclear cells (PBMCs), taken at new diagnosis, from a patient treated with antithyroid drugs. The source of these receptors is a woman in her thirties with Graves disease.

In its sample, this clonotype was seen many times. The chain joins TRBV5-1 to TRBJ2-7; 8 bases are a match to TRBD1. The CDR3 consists of 14 residues. Losses at the gene ends were 4 bases for V and 5 bases for J; bases not matched to a gene: 8. CDR1 is SGHRS, CDR2 YFSETQ, per germline. The chain's CDR3 is CASSPGQGQHEQYF. The CDR3 nucleotides are TGCGCCAGCAGCCCTGGACAGGGACAGCACGAGCAGTACTTC.

This clonotype has ten or more counts. The chain couples TRBV6-5 to TRBJ2-7; D remains ambiguous. The CDR3 is 15 residues long. Germline CDR1 and CDR2: MNHEY and SVGAGI. Trimming pared 4 bases from V and 0 bases from J, leaving 13 bases between. The CDR3 is CASSSLTASSYEQYF. The CDR3 DNA reads TGTGCCAGCAGTTCGCTGACCGCGAGCTCCTACGAGCAGTACTTC.

The sample holds many counts of this clonotype. V usage is TRBV2 and J usage is TRBJ2-5, with D tentatively TRBD1 (6 bases). CDR1 is SNHLY, CDR2 FYNNEI, per germline. V was clipped by 0 bases and J by 4 bases, with 12 bases between them. This CDR3 has 15 amino acids. The DNA of the CDR3 is TGTGCCAGCAGTGAAGCCCCCGTAGGGGGAGAGACCCAGTACTTC. Its protein product is CASSEAPVGGETQYF.